The 10 T cell receptor beta chains below all came from one sample that was sequenced in a study of shared clonotypes between healthy human individuals. Assay used: immunoSEQ multiplex PCR; TCRdb lists only in-frame clones, some missing. There are about 340,000 clones in the sample; more than 60% occur only once, and 8.5% to 12% lies in the top ten. The material sequenced was memory CD4+ T cells sorted from blood. The subset is: CD45RA-negative fraction. The receptors were gathered from a man younger than 40 in good health.

The chain carries TRBV7-2 and TRBJ2-3; 10 bases are a match to TRBD2. The CDR3 covers 16 residues. CDR1 and CDR2 (germline): SGHTA, FQGNSA. V gave up 2 bases and J gave up 5 bases; unmatched junction bases: 7. The CDR3 sequence: CASSLRSSGRRDTQYF. The DNA for the CDR3 is TGTGCCAGCAGCTTAAGGTCTAGCGGGAGAAGAGATACGCAGTATTTT.

The chain employs TRBV5-1 and TRBJ2-3; TRBD2 matches 8 bases. Trimming cost V 1 base and J 6 bases; bases outside gene matches: 7. The germline CDR1 and CDR2 sequences are SGHRS and YFSETQ. The CDR3 is made up of 15 amino acids. CDR3 region: CASSLISGKSDTQYF. The CDR3 DNA reads TGCGCCAGCAGCTTGATTAGCGGGAAGTCTGATACGCAGTATTTT.

The gene calls are TRBV6-1 and TRBJ2-7, with D tentatively TRBD2 (6 bases). In germline, CDR1 is MNHNS, CDR2 SASEGT. The V and J ends lost 3 bases and 7 bases respectively, with 16 bases between them. The CDR3 contains 14 residues. CDR3 residues: CASSDGGSLREQYF. The CDR3 nucleotides read TGTGCCAGCAGTGATGGGGGGAGCCTACGTGAGCAGTACTTC.

This clone was picked up one time. J is TRBJ2-7 and V is TRBV6-1; 8 nucleotides align to TRBD2. V dropped 6 bases and J dropped 4; count of bases not matched to a gene: 11. CDR3 length: 15 amino acids. Germline lookup yields CDR1 MNHNS and CDR2 SASEGT. CDR3: CASSDVSSGLYEQYF. The CDR3 region has the DNA TGTGCCAGCAGCGACGTCTCTAGCGGGCTGTACGAGCAGTACTTC.

The chain combines TRBV4-1 with TRBJ2-4, with a tentative D call TRBD2 (6 bases). V lost 2 bases and J 11 bases, leaving 16 bases between the germline ends. Per germline, CDR1 MGHRA and CDR2 YSYEKL. The CDR3 is 14 amino acids. The CDR3 sequence: CASSQPSDGGFQYF. Written as DNA, the CDR3 is TGCGCCAGCAGCCAACCCTCGGACGGGGGTTTTCAGTACTTC.

As concerns this clone: This sample also contains other DNA sequences that code for the same CDR3. The rearrangement links TRBV7-9 to TRBJ2-5; D is uncertain. Germline V gene lookup returns CDR1 SEHNR and CDR2 FQNEAQ (reference sequence). This CDR3 has 11 amino acids. Between the trimmed V and J ends, which lost 3 bases and 2 bases, there was a span of 1 base. The CDR3 spells CASSFQETQYF. CDR3 nucleotides: TGTGCCAGCAGCTTTCAAGAGACCCAGTACTTC.

The V gene is TRBV5-1, the J gene TRBJ2-5, with a weak D call TRBD2 (5 bases). Trimming took 0 bases from V and 1 from J, leaving 7 bases between them. The CDR3 contains 14 residues. Germline-derived CDR1 and CDR2 are SGHRS and YFSETQ. This CDR3 is CASSLAGSQETQYF. CDR3 in DNA: TGCGCCAGCAGCTTGGCGGGGTCCCAAGAGACCCAGTACTTC.

The chain links TRBV5-5 to TRBJ1-1, with D tentatively TRBD1 (5 bases). The V gene lost 5 bases and the J gene lost 7 bases, with 12 bases spanning the gap. This CDR3 is 12 amino acids long. Germline-derived CDR1 and CDR2 are SGHKS and YYEKEE (reference sequence). This chain's CDR3 is CASSRATVEAFF. The CDR3 coding sequence is TGTGCCAGCAGTCGAGCGACAGTTGAAGCTTTCTTT.

In its sample, this clone was seen once. The chain uses TRBV5-5 and TRBJ2-5, with D hard to call. CDR3 length equals 11 residues. Germline CDR1 and CDR2: SGHKS and YYEKEE (reference sequence). With 4 bases removed from V and 5 bases from J, the gap between germline ends came to 6 bases. The CDR3 nucleotides are TGTGCCAGCAGCGCGGCGGAGACCCAGTACTTC. Its translation is CASSAAETQYF. The entire variable domain, with the rest obtained from reference TRBV5-5 and TRBJ2-5, is as follows: DAGVTQSPTHLIKTRGQQVTLRCSPISGHKSVSWYQQVLGQGPQFIFQYYEKEERGRGNFPDRFSARQFPNYSSELNVNALLLGDSALYLCASSAAETQYFGPGTRLLVL.

The chain has TRBV5-5 and TRBJ2-1; tentative D call: TRBD2 (6 bases). From germline, CDR1 is SGHKS and CDR2 YYEKEE (reference sequence). This CDR3 has 15 residues. Trimming removed 4 bases at V and 2 bases at J, with 13 bases between. For the CDR3, the DNA is TGTGCCAGCAGCCCGGGACTCTATGCCTACAATGAGCAGTTCTTC. This gives the protein CASSPGLYAYNEQFF.